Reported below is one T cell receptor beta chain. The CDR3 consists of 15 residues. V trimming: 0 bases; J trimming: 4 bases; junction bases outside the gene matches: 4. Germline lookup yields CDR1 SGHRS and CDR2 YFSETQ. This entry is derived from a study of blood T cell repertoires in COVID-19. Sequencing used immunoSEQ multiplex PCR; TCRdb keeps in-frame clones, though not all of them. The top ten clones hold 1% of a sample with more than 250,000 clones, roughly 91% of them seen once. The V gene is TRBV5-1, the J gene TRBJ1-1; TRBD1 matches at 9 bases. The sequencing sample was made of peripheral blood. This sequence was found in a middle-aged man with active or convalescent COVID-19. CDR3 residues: CASSLVGTGSTEAFF. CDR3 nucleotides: TGCGCCAGCAGCTTGGTAGGGACAGGGTCCACTGAAGCTTTCTTT.